This T cell receptor beta chain was retrieved from a study of blood T cell repertoires in COVID-19. In the original analysis: How many nucleated cells were present was estimated from reference gene primer amplification. The protocol was immunoSEQ multiplex PCR, while the TCRdb copy is restricted to in-frame clones and leaves out a portion. The V and J calls and clone size come from that table; D and trimming were worked out from the DNA. The table includes about 130,000 clones, roughly 83% detected once. Losses at the gene ends were 5 bases for V and 0 bases for J; bases not matched to a gene: 7. CDR1 LNHDA and CDR2 SQIVND come from the germline V gene (reference sequence). The CDR3 is 16 residues long.

This TCR was recovered from a woman aged 25 to 39 who had recovered from COVID-19. The chain combines TRBV19 with TRBJ2-1, with 7 bases fitting TRBD1. The sample was peripheral blood. The CDR3 region is CASSRGQPSSYNEQFF. The CDR3 coding sequence is TGTGCCAGTAGTCGGGGACAGCCAAGCTCCTACAATGAGCAGTTCTTC.